This entry describes one TCR beta chain. What it binds is not known. The data were taken from a study of T cell repertoires in cytomegalovirus infection. The CDR3 spans 14 residues. CDR1 is MNHEY, CDR2 SMNVEV, per germline (reference sequence). Trimming stripped 0 bases from V and 3 bases from J, with 9 bases between. Each CDR3 protein is one row after TCRdb ran MiXCR on the reads. The repertoire includes 900,000 to 950,000 distinct CDR3 sequences, 31% of them detected once, and around an eighth sits in the top ten. The chain employs TRBV27 and TRBJ2-7; D call uncertain. The source of this sequence is a human donor in good health (CMV status not recorded). Some clones in this sample may be carry-over from other donors' samples. Sequenced here: cultured CD8+ T cells from PBMCs, sampled from culture after CMV antigen stimulation. The CDR3 region is CASSLSGQHYEQYF. The DNA for the CDR3 is TGTGCCAGCAGTTTATCAGGGCAGCACTACGAGCAGTACTTC.